The TCR beta chain under discussion was sequenced for a study of post-analysis software for immune sequencing data. Study-level results: Patients showed TRBV5-6, TRBV5-1 and TRBV20-1 among five TRBV segments more frequent than in controls.

The library was made from cDNA and included unique molecular identifiers. Each CDR3 protein is one row after TCRdb ran MiXCR on the PCR reads. The sample has about 540,000 distinct CDR3 sequences, about a third seen once. V dropped 5 bases and J dropped 3 bases, with 11 bases sitting between them. The germline CDR1 and CDR2 sequences are ENHRY and SYGVKD. The CDR3 spans 13 residues. This clonotype was seen more than once but under ten times. Its antigen is currently unknown. Sequencing was carried out using blood. This sequence joins TRBV10-3 and TRBJ2-7; tentatively, D is TRBD1 (5 bases). This clonotype originated in a girl under 18 with multiple sclerosis. This CDR3 is CAISPDTDYEQYF. The CDR3, as DNA: TGTGCCATCAGTCCGGACACCGACTACGAGCAGTACTTC.